This T cell receptor (beta chain) was identified in a study of cytomegalovirus exposure and HLA in healthy donors. Whole-study results and caveats: A highly shared variant cluster was judged a likely technical artifact.

For this clone: Its antigen is still unknown.

PCR employed 60 Vbeta and 13 Jbeta primers. Sequencing used immunoSEQ multiplex PCR; TCRdb keeps in-frame clones, though not all of them. In the table there are around 150,000 clones, roughly 85% of which are singletons. The receptor comes from a man in his forties in good health and CMV-seropositive. The specimen sequenced was PBMCs.

CDR3 loop: CASSLRTGGPKNIQYF. The CDR3 DNA sequence: TGTGCCAGTAGTCTTAGGACAGGGGGCCCCAAAAACATTCAGTACTTC. The chain is built from TRBV19 and TRBJ2-4; 11 nucleotides align to TRBD1. J was trimmed by 2 bases and V by 5 bases; bases with no gene match: 5. Germline-derived CDR1 and CDR2 are LNHDA and SQIVND (reference sequence). CDR3 length: 16 residues.